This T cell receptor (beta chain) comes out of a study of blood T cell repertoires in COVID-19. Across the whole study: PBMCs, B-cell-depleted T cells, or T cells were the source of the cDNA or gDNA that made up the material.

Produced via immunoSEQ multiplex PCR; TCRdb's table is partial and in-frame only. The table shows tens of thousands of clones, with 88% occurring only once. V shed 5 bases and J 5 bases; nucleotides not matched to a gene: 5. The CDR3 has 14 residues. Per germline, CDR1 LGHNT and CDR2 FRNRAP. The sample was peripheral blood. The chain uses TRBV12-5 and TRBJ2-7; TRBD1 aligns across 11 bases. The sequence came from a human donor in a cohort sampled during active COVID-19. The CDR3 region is CASGPGQGVDEQYF. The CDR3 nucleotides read TGTGCTAGTGGTCCGGGACAGGGGGTTGACGAGCAGTACTTC.